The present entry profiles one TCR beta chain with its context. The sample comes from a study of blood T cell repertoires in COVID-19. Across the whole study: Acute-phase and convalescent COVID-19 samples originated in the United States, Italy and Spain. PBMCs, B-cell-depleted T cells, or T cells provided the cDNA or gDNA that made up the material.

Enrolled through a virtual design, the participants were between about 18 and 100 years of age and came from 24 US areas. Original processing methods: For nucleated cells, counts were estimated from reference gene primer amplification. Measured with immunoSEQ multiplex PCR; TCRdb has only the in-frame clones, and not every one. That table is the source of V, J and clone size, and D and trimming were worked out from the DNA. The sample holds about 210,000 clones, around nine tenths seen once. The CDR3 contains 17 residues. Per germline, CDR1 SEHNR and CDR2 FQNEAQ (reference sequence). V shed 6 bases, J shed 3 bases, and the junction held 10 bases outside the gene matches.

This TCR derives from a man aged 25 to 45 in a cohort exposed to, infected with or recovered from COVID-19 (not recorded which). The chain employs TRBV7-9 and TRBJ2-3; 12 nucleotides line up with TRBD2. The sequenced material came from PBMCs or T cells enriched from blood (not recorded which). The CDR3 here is CASSWATGTSGTDTQYF. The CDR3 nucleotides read TGTGCCAGCAGTTGGGCAACCGGGACTAGCGGGACAGATACGCAGTATTTT.